This T cell receptor beta chain was documented in a study of Graves' ophthalmopathy and Graves' hyperthyroidism. The study, taken as a whole, reports: Most expanded clonotypes from thyroid (those above 0.001 frequency) were also found in blood. Sensitivity of 87.88% and specificity of around 80% were achieved when a 13-signature model separated ophthalmopathy from stable hyperthyroidism.

CDR3 size: 12 residues. V trimming: 8 bases; J trimming: 6 bases; junction bases outside the gene matches: 4. Germline V lookup: CDR1 MNHNY, CDR2 SVGAGI (reference sequence). TCR beta CDR3 regions were amplified from RNA transcripts. Second-round multiplex PCR came after a first-round RT-PCR that employed HTBI primers. TCRdb passed the multiplex PCR reads through MiXCR, listing each CDR3 protein once. The sample lists hundreds of thousands of distinct CDR3 sequences; about two fifths were seen once. This clonotype showed up just a few times. Its matching antigen is unknown. The receptor was derived from an adult man with Graves' ophthalmopathy. The material sequenced was peripheral blood. The chain combines TRBV6-6 with TRBJ2-7; 10 bases fit TRBD2. The CDR3 nucleotides are TGTGCCAGCTTAGCGGGGGGATTCGAGCAGTACTTC. It translates to CASLAGGFEQYF.